This TCR beta chain was retrieved from a study of T cell changes during pregnancy in multiple sclerosis (dated 2019 in TCRdb). At the level of the whole study: The study examined how the T cell repertoire changed over the course of pregnancy in women with multiple sclerosis.

Preparation of the library involved the immunoSEQ multiplex PCR assay. TCRdb mirrors the immuneACCESS table, restricted to in-frame sequences. Some clones are absent from its copies; in checked studies, under half trace to an unresolved V gene, and the reason for the others is unknown. The sample data list approximately 92,000 clones, and approximately 95% of these were observed just once. The ten largest clones capture over 0.85% of the sample. Looking up the germline V gene yields CDR1 MDHEN and CDR2 SYDVKM. The junction shows trimming of 5 bases on V and 3 bases on J, plus 6 bases between the germline ends. The CDR3 starts with the cysteine, ends with the phenylalanine, and has 12 residues. The retained sequence is limited to the CDR3, 36 bases, with the frame set at the first base. This clone was seen a few times. The antigen it recognizes is unknown. Within one base of it there is no much larger clone, and no base qualities were kept.

This material consisted of peripheral blood, taken after pregnancy. The clonotype originates from a female donor with multiple sclerosis, enrolled in a pregnancy study. This chain is built from TRBV28 and TRBJ2-3; the D gene is possibly TRBD1, with 5 bases matching. The bases read TGTGCCAGCAGTCAGGGTACAGATACGCAGTATTTT. This codes for CASSQGTDTQYF.